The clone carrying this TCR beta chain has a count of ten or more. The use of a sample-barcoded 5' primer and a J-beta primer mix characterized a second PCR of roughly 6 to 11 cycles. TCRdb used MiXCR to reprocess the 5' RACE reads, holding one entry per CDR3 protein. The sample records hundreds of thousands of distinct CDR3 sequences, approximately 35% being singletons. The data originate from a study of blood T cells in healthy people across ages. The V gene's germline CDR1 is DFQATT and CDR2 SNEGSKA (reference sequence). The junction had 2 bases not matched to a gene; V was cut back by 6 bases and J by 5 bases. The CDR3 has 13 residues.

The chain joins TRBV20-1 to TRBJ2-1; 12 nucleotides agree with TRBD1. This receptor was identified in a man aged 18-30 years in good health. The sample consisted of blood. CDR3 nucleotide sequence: TGCAGTGCCGGGACAGGGGGCAACAATGAGCAGTTCTTC. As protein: CSAGTGGNNEQFF.